This T cell receptor beta chain was recorded in a study of a mutant IDH1 vaccine in newly diagnosed glioma. Turning to the study itself: First vaccine doses came 4-6 weeks after radiotherapy alone, or with temozolomide cycles. Earlier therapy was either radiotherapy, temozolomide, or both, and most got both.

Generated by immunoSEQ multiplex PCR, the TCRdb table keeps only in-frame clones and is missing some. The sample records around 30,000 clones, almost 90% being singletons. Described time point: week 11, during vaccination. What each vaccine dose contained was 300 ug of mutant IDH1 20-mer peptide, accompanied by topical imiquimod. Points on this clone: Its target is not known.

Study-wide results and caveats: Vaccine-induced responses were seen in less than 95% of patients, spanning several MHC alleles.

The specimen comprised PBMCs, sampled from a glioma patient whose treatment included an IDH1 peptide vaccine. The source is a young man with glioma.

For the CDR3, the DNA is TGTGCCAGCAGGGGAGGAGCAGTCAATGGCTACACCTTC. Its translation: CASRGGAVNGYTF. V gene TRBV7-9 combines with J gene TRBJ1-2; no firm D call. Germline CDR1 and CDR2: SEHNR and FQNEAQ (reference sequence). The CDR3 has 13 amino acids. Trimming removed 6 bases at V and 6 bases at J, with 14 bases between.